What follows are 15 T cell receptor beta chains derived from one specimen sequenced in a study of blood T cells in healthy people across ages. The second PCR ran about 6 to 12 cycles with a sample-barcoded 5' primer and J-beta primers. TCRdb redid the calling of the 5' RACE reads with MiXCR, one entry per CDR3 protein. The table records roughly 790,000 distinct CDR3 sequences, about 40% of them present only once. Sample: blood. The receptor set was obtained from a woman in her fifties or sixties in good health.

The chain employs TRBV5-1 and TRBJ2-2; unclear D gene. The CDR3 has 15 residues. Germline CDR1 is SGHRS and CDR2 is YFSETQ. V gave up 4 bases and J gave up 4 bases, with 14 bases separating them. CDR3 sequence reads: CASSPARVGTGELFF. In DNA, the CDR3 is TGCGCCAGCAGCCCCGCCCGGGTGGGCACCGGGGAGCTGTTTTTT.

The chain combines TRBV5-1 with TRBJ2-5; weak D call: TRBD1 (5 bases). Germline V CDR1 and CDR2: SGHRS, YFSETQ. The V and J ends lost 0 bases and 4 bases respectively, with 7 bases between them. The CDR3 runs to 13 residues. This chain's CDR3 is CASSLEGLETQYF. The CDR3 region has the DNA TGCGCCAGCAGCTTGGAGGGGTTAGAGACCCAGTACTTC.

In the case of this clonotype: A much larger clone lies one base from this, so it may be a read error. The chain carries TRBV20-1 and TRBJ1-2; the D is unclear. Germline V gene data show CDR1 as DFQATT and CDR2 as SNEGSKA (reference sequence). This CDR3 contains 15 residues. CDR3 in DNA: TGCAGTGTTAGAGATATAGAGGAGGCCCTCTATGGCTACACCTTC. Translation: CSVRDIEEALYGYTF.

This clonotype was seen ten or more times. The J gene is TRBJ2-7, the V gene TRBV28; 8 positions agree with TRBD2. Trimming took 6 bases from V and 4 from J; bases not matched to a gene: 5. The germline gives CDR1 MDHEN, CDR2 SYDVKM. This CDR3 contains 13 residues. This CDR3 is CASSPSSGYEQYF. CDR3 nucleotides: TGTGCCAGCAGCCCCTCTAGCGGGTACGAGCAGTACTTC.

This clonotype has a count of ten or more. CDR3 in DNA: TGTGCCAGCAGTGAACAGGGACAGGGATTCGAGCAGTACTTC. Translation: CASSEQGQGFEQYF. This chain uses TRBV25-1 with TRBJ2-4, with TRBD1 matching over 9 bases. The assigned J gene may be wrong: the sequence end matches TRBJ2-7 better. Germline V gene data show CDR1 as MGHDK and CDR2 as SYGVNS. This CDR3 contains 14 residues.

The CDR3, as DNA: TGTGCCAGCAGGCGGAAATCAACTAATGAAAAACTGTTTTTT. As protein: CASRRKSTNEKLFF. The genes are TRBV6-5 and TRBJ1-4; the D is unclear. The CDR3 runs to 14 residues. Germline-derived CDR1 and CDR2 are MNHEY and SVGAGI. Deletions cut 6 bases from V and 0 bases from J, with 8 bases between.

This clonotype came up a few times. The genes are TRBV7-3 and TRBJ1-2; D is possibly TRBD1 (5 bases). This CDR3 comprises 15 residues. Between the trimmed V and J ends, which lost 5 bases and 6 bases, there was a span of 19 bases. The V gene's germline CDR1 is SGHTA and CDR2 FQGTGA. This chain's CDR3 is CASSPSTVPGDGYTF. In DNA, the CDR3 is TGTGCCAGCAGCCCATCGACAGTTCCAGGTGATGGCTACACCTTC.

The V call is TRBV11-2, the J call TRBJ2-2; 7 bases are shared with TRBD1. Germline V gene data show CDR1 as SGHAT and CDR2 as FQNNGV. The V segment lost 1 base and the J segment 5 bases; nucleotides outside the gene matches: 7. The CDR3 runs to 16 residues. Here the CDR3 reads CASSLVPGTATGELFF. CDR3 DNA: TGTGCCAGCAGCTTAGTCCCCGGGACAGCTACCGGGGAGCTGTTTTTT.

This clonotype showed up just a few times. V and J are TRBV7-3 and TRBJ2-5; D gene uncertain. The V gene's germline CDR1 is SGHTA and CDR2 FQGTGA. V dropped 5 bases and J dropped 0 bases, with 7 bases sitting between them. The CDR3 consists of 13 residues. CDR3 sequence: CASSVANQETQYF. The CDR3 bases are TGTGCCAGCAGCGTGGCCAACCAAGAGACCCAGTACTTC.

This clonotype was counted many times. The V call is TRBV15, the J call TRBJ2-5; the D gene is possibly TRBD2 (6 bases). Trimming cost V 0 bases and J 7 bases, with 12 bases left between them. The CDR3 loop spans 14 amino acids. CDR1 LNHNV and CDR2 YYDKDF come from the germline V gene (reference sequence). CDR3 DNA sequence: TGTGCCACCAGCAGAGATGCCCTCGGGGGGACCCAGTACTTC. Amino acid sequence: CATSRDALGGTQYF.

This clonotype was counted between two and nine times. The V call is TRBV2, the J call TRBJ2-1; D uncertain. Per the germline V gene, CDR1 is SNHLY and CDR2 is FYNNEI. The CDR3 has 12 residues. Trimming took 0 bases from V and 4 from J, leaving 1 base between them. The chain's CDR3 is CASSEAYNEQFF. DNA for the CDR3: TGTGCCAGCAGTGAAGCGTACAATGAGCAGTTCTTC.

V gene TRBV2 combines with J gene TRBJ1-4; D unresolved. The CDR3 totals 14 residues. Trimming shortened V by 6 bases and J by 8 bases, and 16 bases separated the two germline ends. Per the germline V gene, CDR1 is SNHLY and CDR2 is FYNNEI. The CDR3 sequence is CASSSDGRREKLFF. DNA for the CDR3: TGTGCCAGCAGCTCGGACGGACGGCGGGAAAAACTGTTTTTT.

V usage is TRBV7-9 and J usage is TRBJ1-2; weak D call: TRBD1 (5 bases). CDR1 and CDR2 from the germline V gene are SEHNR and FQNEAQ (reference sequence). The CDR3 is made up of 13 amino acids. The V end lost 3 bases, the J end lost 10 bases, and 15 bases lay between the germline ends. The CDR3 protein is CASSFSRAIIYTF. CDR3 bases: TGTGCCAGCAGCTTCTCCAGGGCCATAATCTACACCTTC.

The chain is built from TRBV14 and TRBJ2-3, with a possible D match to TRBD2 (6 bases). Trimming shortened V by 4 bases and J by 10 bases, and 12 bases separated the two germline ends. CDR1 SGHDN and CDR2 FVKESK come from the germline V gene. This CDR3 spans 12 amino acids. CDR3 region: CASSLSGEAQYF. The CDR3 nucleotides read TGTGCCAGCAGCCTTTCGGGAGAGGCGCAGTATTTT.

This clonotype was counted ten times or more. This chain joins TRBV5-1 and TRBJ1-2; TRBD1 matches at 7 bases. The CDR3 spans 16 residues. After removal of 0 bases from V and 8 bases from J, the junction contained 13 bases not matched to a gene. The germline V gene encodes CDR1 SGHRS and CDR2 YFSETQ. DNA for the CDR3: TGCGCCAGCAGCTTGGGTCACGGCGGGACAGCGGGAGGCTACACCTTC. It is translated as CASSLGHGGTAGGYTF.